This TCR beta chain was obtained from a study of T-cell reconstitution after alpha-beta-depleted transplantation in children. Study results and caveats: Several hundred expanded graft clones reportedly were the source of alpha-beta T cells about two months after transplant. Surviving recipient T cells and thymic progenitors accounted for the high day-60 TCRbeta diversity observed in some patients. One year after transplant, T-cell counts and diversity came mostly from newly produced T cells.

Worth noting for this clonotype: The antigen remains unidentified.

Trimming cost V 6 bases and J 7 bases, with 11 bases left between them. CDR1 is DFQATT, CDR2 SNEGSKA, per germline (reference sequence). This CDR3 contains 11 residues. Preparing the TCRbeta library involved the use of unique molecular identifiers. MiXCR, applied by TCRdb to the PCR reads, yields one record per CDR3 protein. The repertoire has over 400,000 distinct CDR3 sequences, around two fifths of them found once; the top ten carry 25% to 30%. Sequenced material: PBMCs, taken before TCRalphabeta/CD19-depleted stem cell transplant. This sequence originates from a girl aged 2 to 9 with aplastic anemia, due to receive a stem cell transplant. The V call is TRBV20-1, the J call TRBJ2-3; D call uncertain. As DNA, the CDR3 is TGCAGTGCCGTGGGTGGGAATACGCAGTATTTT. Encoded protein: CSAVGGNTQYF.